This T cell receptor (beta chain) was captured by sequencing in a study of T cell repertoires in cytomegalovirus infection. On the study more broadly: Indicated by public TCR beta signatures were CMV infection and matching HLA type.

On this clonotype: Antigen unknown.

Overall study findings and caveats: Within the response measured ex vivo, HLA-C-restricted CMV-specific TCR beta clonotypes were dominant. Pooled public TCR beta family frequency picked out CMV carriers with the relevant HLA.

Between the trimmed V and J ends, which lost 7 bases and 1 base, there was a span of 10 bases. The germline V gene encodes CDR1 LNHDA and CDR2 SQIVND (reference sequence). The CDR3 length is 13 residues. TCRdb redid the calling of the reads with MiXCR, one entry per CDR3 protein. The data show fewer than 550,000 distinct CDR3 sequences, 11% seen once. The TCR was taken from a human donor in good health (CMV status not recorded). Some clones in this sample may be carry-over from other donors' samples. V gene TRBV19 combines with J gene TRBJ1-2, with D possibly TRBD1 on 6 matching bases. Source material: PBMCs. This CDR3 is CASTPGVNYGYTF. The DNA for the CDR3 is TGTGCCAGTACCCCAGGGGTTAACTATGGCTACACCTTC.